This T cell receptor (beta chain) was observed in a study of shared clonotypes between healthy human individuals. The CDR3 spans 13 residues. Germline V gene lookup returns CDR1 GTSNPN and CDR2 SVGIG (reference sequence). The germline V and J ends were trimmed by 5 bases and 1 base, with 11 bases remaining between them. The protocol was immunoSEQ multiplex PCR, while the TCRdb copy is restricted to in-frame clones and leaves out a portion. Among some 510,000 clones listed, 75% to 85% were seen once. The specimen sequenced was PBMCs. This sequence originates from a woman in her 40s in good health. Some clones in this sample may be carry-over from other donors' samples. The chain carries TRBV30 and TRBJ1-1; unclear D gene. For the CDR3, the DNA is TGTGCCTGGGATCGGACCGGGAACACTGAAGCTTTCTTT. Its protein is CAWDRTGNTEAFF.